This TCR beta chain was recorded in a study of OX40 agonist ivuxolimab in advanced cancers. The study, taken as a whole, reports: CD4+ T cells averaged fewer expanded clones than CD8+ T cells. Clones of CD4+ and CD8+ blood T cells grew by week 6 at doses of 0.1 to 3.0 mg/kg. Clonal expansion was among the lowest in partial responders at 0.1-3.0 mg/kg, especially CD8+.

Libraries were prepared by immunoSEQ multiplex PCR; TCRdb keeps only in-frame clonotypes and omits some of them. This table has 100,000 or so clones, around 85% appearing once. Collection of blood occurred at baseline, at cycle 4 day 1, and at cycle 7 day 1. CDR3 length: 15 amino acids. With 2 bases clipped from V and 2 bases from J, the junction kept 4 bases outside the gene matches. The germline V gene has CDR1 SGDLS and CDR2 YYNGEE. Points on this clone: Its matching antigen is unknown.

Sequenced material: CD4+ or CD8+ T cells sorted from blood, taken in a trial of the OX40 agonist ivuxolimab. This receptor was identified in an adult with an advanced solid tumor such as melanoma, head and neck, liver or kidney cancer. The V call is TRBV9, the J call TRBJ2-5; 9 bases are shared with TRBD1. In DNA, the CDR3 is TGTGCCAGCAGCGTCGGGACAGGGCGTCAAGAGACCCAGTACTTC. It is translated as CASSVGTGRQETQYF.